Sequencing of this T cell receptor (beta chain) was carried out in a study of regulatory T cells in long-lasting Graves disease. Study-wide findings and caveats: The study examined only peripheral blood, not thyroid tissue.

CDR3-region Arm-PCR and iRepertoire HTBI primers produced the TCR beta libraries. One entry per CDR3 protein results from TCRdb running MiXCR on the multiplex PCR reads. The data contain around 450,000 distinct CDR3 sequences, 14% to 15% of them singletons. This clonotype was picked up many times. As yet, its antigen is unknown. Time point meaning: newly diagnosed GD, antithyroid drugs for less than 3 months. The TCR library was made from RNA that had been extracted from PBMCs in TRIzol. Recruitment took place at an endocrinology department in Xi'an, China. Staff drew approximately 9.3 milliliters of peripheral blood into EDTA tubes. The data were also submitted as part of a second study, on T cells in Graves' hyperthyroidism and ophthalmopathy.

The clonotype was recovered from a woman between 40 and 50 years old with Graves disease. Sample: peripheral blood mononuclear cells (PBMCs), taken at new diagnosis, from a patient treated with antithyroid drugs.

CDR3 sequence reads: CASSLDAGLAGADTQYF. In DNA form, the CDR3 reads TGTGCCAGCAGCTTAGACGCGGGACTAGCGGGAGCAGATACGCAGTATTTT. The chain employs TRBV7-9 and TRBJ2-3; TRBD2 agrees at 14 bases. Germline trimming cut 1 base from V and 4 bases from J; bases unmatched to any gene: 4. The germline V gene encodes CDR1 SEHNR and CDR2 FQNEAQ (reference sequence). The CDR3 length is 17 residues.